This record concerns one T cell receptor beta chain sequence. What it recognizes is unknown. The data stem from a study of shared clonotypes between healthy human individuals. Across the whole study: Each donor's CD4 naive and CD4 memory cells filled three plates apiece, CD8 naive two, and CD8 memory one.

Overall study findings and caveats: Memory subsets generally showed smaller estimated richness than naive subsets did.

Germline V lookup: CDR1 SGHDN, CDR2 FVKESK. Between the trimmed V and J ends, which lost 0 bases and 4 bases, there was a span of 13 bases. The CDR3 has 15 amino acids. Genomic DNA of each subset was evenly split across several immunoSEQ plates. Original analysis: Junction-only sequences produced by ImmunoSEQ had no quality scores, so filtering differed. Assay used: immunoSEQ multiplex PCR; TCRdb lists only in-frame clones, some missing. From that table come the V and J calls and clone size; the DNA was used to work out D and trimming. The sample has about 2 million clones, roughly 94% seen once. Naive CD8 cells, CD45RO-negative and positively selected for CCR7, excluded terminally differentiated effector memory CD45RA+ cells.

The source is a man aged 18 to 29 in good health. The J gene is TRBJ2-7, the V gene TRBV14, with D possibly matching TRBD2 (5 bases). What was sequenced was naive CD8+ T cells sorted from blood. CDR3 in amino acids: CASSQDSGGLYEQYF. The DNA for the CDR3 is TGTGCCAGCAGCCAAGATTCAGGAGGTCTTTACGAGCAGTACTTC.